The 3 T cell receptor beta chains below were found in one sample sequenced in a study of blood T cell repertoires in COVID-19. Profiled with immunoSEQ multiplex PCR; TCRdb holds only in-frame clones, not every one. The sample includes over 300,000 clones, around 88% of them seen just once. The source material was peripheral blood. These receptors came from a woman aged 45-65 years with acute or convalescent COVID-19.

The chain employs TRBV6-1 and TRBJ1-2; 12 positions match TRBD1. The germline V gene has CDR1 MNHNS and CDR2 SASEGT. V lost 5 bases and J lost 3; bases outside the gene matches: 4. This CDR3 has 15 residues. The CDR3 reads CASSPGTGGDYGYTF. CDR3 nucleotides: TGTGCCAGCAGTCCGGGGACAGGGGGCGACTATGGCTACACCTTC.

CDR3 loop: CASSQLGLATETQYF. The CDR3 DNA sequence: TGTGCCAGCAGCCAATTGGGACTAGCTACAGAGACCCAGTACTTC. The rearrangement uses TRBV3-1 (or the pseudogene TRBV3-2) and TRBJ2-5, with 9 nucleotides matching TRBD2. CDR3 length equals 15 residues. V trimming: 2 bases; J trimming: 4 bases; junction bases outside the gene matches: 5. Germline CDR1 reads LGHDT; CDR2 reads YNNKEL (reference sequence).

J is TRBJ2-1 and V is TRBV28; 9 bases are a match to TRBD2. The CDR3 has 14 amino acids. Germline V CDR1 and CDR2: MDHEN, SYDVKM. V lost 8 bases, J lost 8 bases, and 10 bases stayed unmatched. CDR3 protein: CASVRTSVLDEQFF. The CDR3, as DNA: TGTGCCAGCGTTAGGACTAGCGTTTTAGATGAGCAGTTCTTC.